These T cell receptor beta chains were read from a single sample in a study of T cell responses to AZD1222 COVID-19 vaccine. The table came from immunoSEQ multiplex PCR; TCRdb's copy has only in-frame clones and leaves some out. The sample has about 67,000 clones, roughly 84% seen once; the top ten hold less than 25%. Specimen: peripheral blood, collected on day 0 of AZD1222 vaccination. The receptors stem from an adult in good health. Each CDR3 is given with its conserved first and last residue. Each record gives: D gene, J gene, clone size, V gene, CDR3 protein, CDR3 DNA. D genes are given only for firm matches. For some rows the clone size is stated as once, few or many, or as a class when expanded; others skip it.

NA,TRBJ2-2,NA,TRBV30,CAWSAYAGELFF,TGTGCCTGGAGTGCCTATGCCGGGGAGCTGTTTTTT
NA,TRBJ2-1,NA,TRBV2,CASSEDGSSYNEQFF,TGTGCCAGCAGTGAGGACGGGAGCTCCTACAATGAGCAGTTCTTC
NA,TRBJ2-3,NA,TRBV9,CASSSGTTSTDTQYF,TGTGCCAGCAGCTCCGGGACAACGAGCACAGATACGCAGTATTTT
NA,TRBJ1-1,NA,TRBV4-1,CASSLHTNTEAFF,TGCGCCAGCAGCCTCCACACGAACACTGAAGCTTTCTTT
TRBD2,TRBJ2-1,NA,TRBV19,CASTGLAFNEQFF,TGTGCCAGTACGGGACTAGCCTTCAATGAGCAGTTCTTC
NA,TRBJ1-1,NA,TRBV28,CASSYRDNTEAFF,TGTGCCAGCAGTTACAGGGATAACACTGAAGCTTTCTTT
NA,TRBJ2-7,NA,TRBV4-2,CASSQERQDYEQYF,TGTGCCAGCAGCCAAGAAAGACAGGACTACGAGCAGTACTTC
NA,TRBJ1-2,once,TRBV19,CASGGLGNYGYTF,TGTGCCTCCGGCGGGTTAGGTAACTATGGCTACACCTTC
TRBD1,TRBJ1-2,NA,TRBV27,CASRDDLQGDGYTF,TGTGCCAGCAGGGACGATTTACAGGGGGATGGCTACACCTTC
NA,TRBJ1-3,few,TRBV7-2,CASSLVPHNTIYF,TGTGCCAGCAGCTTAGTACCCCATAACACCATATATTTT
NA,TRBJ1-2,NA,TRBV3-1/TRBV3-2,CASSQGTYSFYGYTF,TGTGCCAGCAGCCAAGGGACTTATAGCTTCTATGGCTACACCTTC
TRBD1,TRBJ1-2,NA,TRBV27,CASSHGTGGSYGYTF,TGTGCCAGCAGTCACGGGACAGGGGGCAGCTATGGCTACACCTTC
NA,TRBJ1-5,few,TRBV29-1,CKGPKGVNSNQPQHF,TGCAAAGGCCCTAAAGGAGTAAATAGCAATCAGCCCCAGCATTTT
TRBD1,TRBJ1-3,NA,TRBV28,CASSLYRGRGNTIYF,TGTGCCAGCAGTTTGTACAGGGGGCGCGGAAACACCATATATTTT
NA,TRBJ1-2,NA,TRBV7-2,CASSLAGVGNYGYTF,TGTGCCAGCAGCTTAGCAGGGGTAGGGAACTATGGCTACACCTTC
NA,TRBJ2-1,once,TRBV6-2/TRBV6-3,CASSYWLGNEQFF,TGTGCCAGCAGTTACTGGCTAGGCAATGAGCAGTTCTTC
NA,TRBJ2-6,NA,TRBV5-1,CASSFPRDSGANVLTF,TGCGCCAGCAGCTTCCCCAGAGACTCTGGGGCCAACGTCCTGACTTTC
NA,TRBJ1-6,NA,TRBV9,CASSVGGRGNSPLHF,TGTGCCAGCAGCGTAGGCGGCAGGGGTAATTCACCCCTCCACTTT
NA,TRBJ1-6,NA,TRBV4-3,CASNLQGVDSPLHF,TGCGCCAGCAACTTACAGGGCGTAGATTCACCCCTCCACTTT
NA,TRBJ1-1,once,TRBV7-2,CASSLDPLGKAEAFF,TGTGCCAGCAGCTTAGACCCTTTGGGGAAGGCTGAAGCTTTCTTT
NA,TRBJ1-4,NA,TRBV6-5,CASRIAGTHGEKLFF,TGTGCCAGCAGGATAGCCGGGACCCATGGAGAAAAACTGTTTTTT
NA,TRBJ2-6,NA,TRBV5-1,CASSLAGSGANVLTF,TGCGCCAGCAGCTTGGCAGGGTCTGGGGCCAACGTCCTGACTTTC
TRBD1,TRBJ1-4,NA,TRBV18,CASSPRDSRNEKLFF,TGTGCCAGCTCACCACGGGACAGCAGAAATGAAAAACTGTTTTTT
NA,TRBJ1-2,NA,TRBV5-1,CASRVAVGANYGYTF,TGCGCCAGCAGGGTCGCAGTGGGGGCTAACTATGGCTACACCTTC
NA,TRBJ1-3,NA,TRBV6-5,CASRDTSGNTIYF,TGTGCCAGCAGGGACACCTCTGGAAACACCATATATTTT
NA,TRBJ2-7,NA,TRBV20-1,CSAKNYEQYF,TGCAGTGCTAAAAACTACGAGCAGTACTTC
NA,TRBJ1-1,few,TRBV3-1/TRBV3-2,CASSQERTVNTEAFF,TGTGCCAGCAGCCAAGAACGGACAGTGAACACTGAAGCTTTCTTT
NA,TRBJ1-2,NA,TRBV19,CASSIRQIDYGYTF,TGTGCCAGTAGTATTCGGCAGATCGACTATGGCTACACCTTC
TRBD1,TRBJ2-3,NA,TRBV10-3,CAISESDRGTDTQYF,TGTGCCATCAGTGAGTCCGACAGGGGCACAGATACGCAGTATTTT
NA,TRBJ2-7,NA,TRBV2,CASSDIGYEQYF,TGTGCCAGCAGTGATATCGGCTACGAGCAGTACTTC
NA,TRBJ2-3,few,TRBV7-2,CASSQTGADTQYF,TGTGCCAGCAGCCAAACCGGGGCAGATACGCAGTATTTT
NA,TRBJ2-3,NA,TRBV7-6,CASSFQKTDTQYF,TGTGCCAGCAGCTTTCAGAAAACAGATACGCAGTATTTT
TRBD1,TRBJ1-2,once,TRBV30,CAGDIRDRGNYGYTF,TGTGCCGGCGACATCCGGGACAGGGGAAACTATGGCTACACCTTC
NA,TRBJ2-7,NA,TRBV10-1,CASSKGGEQYF,TGCGCCAGCAGTAAGGGAGGCGAGCAGTACTTC
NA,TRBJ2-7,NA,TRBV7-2,CASSLVGEQYF,TGTGCCAGCAGCTTAGTTGGGGAGCAGTACTTC
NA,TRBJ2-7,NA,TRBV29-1,CSVHRGSYEQYF,TGCAGCGTGCACAGAGGGTCCTACGAGCAGTACTTC
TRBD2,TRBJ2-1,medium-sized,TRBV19,CASSHGGLAAQSSYNEQFF,TGTGCCAGTAGTCACGGAGGACTAGCGGCGCAAAGCTCCTACAATGAGCAGTTCTTC
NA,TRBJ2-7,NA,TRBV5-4,CASSLEDSYEQYF,TGTGCCAGCAGCTTGGAAGACTCCTACGAGCAGTACTTC
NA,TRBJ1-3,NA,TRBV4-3,CASSQDRQVSGNTIYF,TGCGCCAGCAGCCAAGATAGACAGGTCTCTGGAAACACCATATATTTT
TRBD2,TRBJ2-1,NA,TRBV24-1,CATSDNGLGAGSSYNEQFF,TGTGCCACCAGTGACAACGGACTGGGAGCGGGGAGCTCCTACAATGAGCAGTTCTTC
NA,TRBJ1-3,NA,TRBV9,CASSVWVGNTIYF,TGTGCCAGCAGCGTTTGGGTTGGAAACACCATATATTTT
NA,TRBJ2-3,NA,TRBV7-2,CASSLGGYADTQYF,TGTGCCAGCAGCTTGGGGGGCTATGCAGATACGCAGTATTTT
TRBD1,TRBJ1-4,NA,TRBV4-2,CASSLLQGDGGKLFF,TGTGCCAGCAGCCTCCTACAGGGGGATGGGGGAAAACTGTTTTTT
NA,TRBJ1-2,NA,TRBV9,CASSVDGAGYGYTF,TGTGCCAGCAGCGTAGACGGGGCGGGTTATGGCTACACCTTC
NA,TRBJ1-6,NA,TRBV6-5,CASSYPTPNSPLHF,TGTGCCAGCAGTTATCCGACACCTAATTCACCCCTCCACTTT
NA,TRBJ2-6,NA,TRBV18,CASSPQGTGANVLTF,TGTGCCAGCTCACCACAGGGGACCGGGGCCAACGTCCTGACTTTC
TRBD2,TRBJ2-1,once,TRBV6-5,CASKQGLEISNEQFF,TGTGCCAGCAAGCAGGGACTAGAGATTAGTAATGAGCAGTTCTTC
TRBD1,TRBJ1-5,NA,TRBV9,CASSSPPGQRDNQPQHF,TGTGCCAGCAGCTCCCCCCCGGGACAGAGGGACAATCAGCCCCAGCATTTT
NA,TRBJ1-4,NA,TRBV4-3,CASSQGGGLLAKNEKLFF,TGCGCCAGCAGCCAAGGGGGAGGCCTACTCGCCAAGAATGAAAAACTGTTTTTT
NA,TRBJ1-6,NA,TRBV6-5,CASATQVSYNSPLHF,TGTGCCAGCGCTACCCAGGTCTCCTATAATTCACCCCTCCACTTT
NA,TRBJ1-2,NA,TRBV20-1,CSASLDRNYGYTF,TGCAGTGCTAGTCTTGACAGAAACTATGGCTACACCTTC
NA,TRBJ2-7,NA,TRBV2,CASSVSVYEQYF,TGTGCCAGCAGTGTTAGCGTCTACGAGCAGTACTTC
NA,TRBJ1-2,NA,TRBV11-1,CASSLRESYGYTF,TGTGCCAGCAGCTTAAGGGAATCCTATGGCTACACCTTC
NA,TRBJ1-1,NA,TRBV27,CASSLRKWTEAFF,TGTGCCAGCAGCCTCAGGAAGTGGACTGAAGCTTTCTTT